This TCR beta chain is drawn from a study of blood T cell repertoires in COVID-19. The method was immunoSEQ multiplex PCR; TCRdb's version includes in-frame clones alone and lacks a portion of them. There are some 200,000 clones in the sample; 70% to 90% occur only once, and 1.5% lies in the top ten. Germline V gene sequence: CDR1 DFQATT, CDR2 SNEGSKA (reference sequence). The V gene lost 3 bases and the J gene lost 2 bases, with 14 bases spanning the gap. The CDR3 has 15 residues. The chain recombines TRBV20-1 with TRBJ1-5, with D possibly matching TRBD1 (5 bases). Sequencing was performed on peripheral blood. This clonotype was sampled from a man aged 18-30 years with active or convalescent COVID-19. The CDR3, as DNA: TGCAGTGCTAGTTTGGGGGGGGGAGGCAATCAGCCCCAGCATTTT. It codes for CSASLGGGGNQPQHF.